The clone carrying this T cell receptor (beta chain) was seen only once. Its antigen is not known. The entry originates in a study of cytomegalovirus exposure and HLA in healthy donors. Study outcomes and limitations: Among donors in an Asian-associated ancestry cluster, a later analysis reportedly found fewer N-insertions than the roughly 730-donor mean.

PCR involved 60 Vbeta and 13 Jbeta primers. Profiling relied on immunoSEQ multiplex PCR, and the TCRdb table lists in-frame clones only, not all of them. The data show 220,000 or so clones, 79% seen once. V was shortened by 3 bases and J by 8 bases, with 10 bases between the two germline ends. This CDR3 spans 12 amino acids. Germline assignment: CDR1 ENHRY and CDR2 SYGVKD. This receptor was obtained from a man aged 50 to 59 in good health and CMV-seronegative. The sequenced sample was PBMCs. V usage is TRBV10-3 and J usage is TRBJ1-1; D is possibly TRBD1 (6 bases). This CDR3 reads CAISDSTGEAFF. The CDR3 bases are TGTGCCATCAGTGACTCGACAGGAGAAGCTTTCTTT.